Listed below are T cell receptor beta chains from one sample, sequenced in a study of glioma-infiltrating T cells. Using its own MiXCR run on the multiplex PCR reads, TCRdb lists one record per CDR3 protein. The data hold tens of thousands of distinct CDR3 sequences, with around 40% observed a single time. Input material: glioma tissue, nonneoplastic brain tissue, or PBMCs (not recorded which). These receptors were collected from a human donor with low-grade glioma or glioblastoma, undergoing nonglioma brain surgery, or in good health (not recorded which). Both conserved end residues are part of each CDR3. The D gene is left open where the match is weak. Where a row states a size, it is once, few, many or the class of an expanded clone; other rows omit it.

TRBJ2-1,many,TRBD2,TRBV7-2,CASSLETGGFNEQFF,TGTGCCAGCAGCTTAGAAACGGGGGGGTTCAATGAGCAGTTCTTC
TRBJ2-1,many,TRBD2,TRBV6-5,CASSYNLAGLNEQFF,TGTGCCAGCAGTTACAATCTAGCGGGCCTGAATGAGCAGTTCTTC
TRBJ2-5,many,NA,TRBV29-1,CSHWTKQETQYF,TGCAGCCACTGGACAAAACAAGAGACCCAGTACTTC
TRBJ1-5,once,TRBD1,TRBV7-2,CASSLGSGTGRDQPQHF,TGTGCCAGCAGCTTGGGTTCGGGGACAGGGAGAGACCAGCCCCAGCATTTT
TRBJ2-1,NA,NA,TRBV27,CAISGLGRRGWHNEQFF,TGTGCCATCAGTGGACTGGGACGGAGGGGATGGCACAATGAGCAGTTCTTC
TRBJ2-7,many,NA,TRBV2,CASKSGVLSYEQYF,TGTGCCAGCAAATCAGGGGTCCTTTCCTACGAGCAGTACTTC
TRBJ2-3,NA,TRBD2,TRBV7-6,CASSHLAGVDAQYF,TGTGCCAGCAGCCACCTAGCGGGAGTGGATGCGCAGTATTTT
TRBJ1-4,many,NA,TRBV6-1,CASSINAGRNEKLFF,TGTGCCAGCAGTATAAACGCCGGGCGCAATGAAAAACTGTTTTTT
TRBJ2-5,few,NA,TRBV6-2/TRBV6-3,CASRDPEETQYF,TGTGCCAGCAGAGATCCGGAAGAGACCCAGTACTTC
TRBJ2-7,many,NA,TRBV5-1,CASSLGRVSYEQYF,TGCGCCAGCAGCTTGGGGCGGGTCTCCTACGAGCAGTACTTC
TRBJ2-7,NA,NA,TRBV6-1,CESQQGAYEQYF,TGTGAAAGCCAACAGGGTGCCTACGAGCAGTACTTC
TRBJ2-3,many,NA,TRBV29-1,CSVLSYTDTQYF,TGCAGCGTCCTGTCTTACACAGATACGCAGTATTTT
TRBJ2-7,many,NA,TRBV5-1,CASKDQGWSYEQYF,TGCGCCAGCAAAGATCAGGGGTGGTCCTACGAGCAGTACTTC
TRBJ2-5,NA,TRBD1,TRBV5-1,CASSNHTGAETQYF,TGCGCCAGCAGCAATCATACAGGGGCAGAGACCCAGTACTTC
TRBJ1-1,many,NA,TRBV18,CASSPRDDHTEAFF,TGTGCCAGCTCACCACGGGATGATCACACTGAAGCTTTCTTT
TRBJ1-2,many,NA,TRBV5-1,CASSPDLRKEGYTF,TGCGCCAGCAGCCCCGACCTGCGGAAGGAGGGCTACACCTTC
TRBJ2-1,many,TRBD2,TRBV2,CASSDSGSRNEQFF,TGTGCCAGCAGTGATAGCGGGAGCCGGAATGAGCAGTTCTTC
TRBJ2-1,few,TRBD2,TRBV13,CASSFMGGGAVSEQFF,TGTGCCAGCAGCTTCATGGGCGGGGGGGCCGTAAGTGAGCAGTTCTTC
TRBJ2-5,NA,NA,TRBV15,CATSRAGPQETQYF,TGTGCCACCAGCAGAGCGGGTCCGCAAGAGACCCAGTACTTC
TRBJ2-4,many,NA,TRBV6-5,CASSYRGGIQYF,TGTGCCAGCAGTTACAGGGGGGGCATTCAGTACTTC
TRBJ1-2,many,NA,TRBV28,CASSLGALGYTF,TGTGCCAGCAGTTTAGGCGCCCTTGGCTACACCTTC
TRBJ1-2,NA,NA,TRBV11-2,CASSLEGYGNTF,TGTGCCAGCAGCCTAGAGGGTTATGGCAACACCTTC
TRBJ1-2,many,NA,TRBV7-2,CASSPDRYYGYTF,TGTGCCAGCAGCCCAGACCGCTACTATGGCTACACCTTC
TRBJ2-6,few,TRBD1,TRBV5-6,CASSFTGGSGANVLTF,TGTGCCAGCAGCTTCACAGGGGGCTCTGGGGCCAACGTCCTGACTTTC
TRBJ2-5,NA,NA,TRBV20-1,CSIWDTMYQETQYF,TGCAGTATATGGGACACGATGTACCAAGAGACCCAGTACTTC
TRBJ1-5,many,TRBD1,TRBV2,CASSPGTGNQPQHF,TGTGCCAGCAGCCCGGGGACAGGCAATCAGCCCCAGCATTTT
TRBJ1-1,many,NA,TRBV6-2/TRBV6-3,CASSYGPVNTEAFF,TGTGCCAGCAGTTACGGGCCGGTGAACACTGAAGCTTTCTTT
TRBJ2-5,many,NA,TRBV20-1,CSAPVKETQYF,TGCAGCGCACCCGTTAAAGAGACCCAGTACTTC
TRBJ1-2,many,TRBD1,TRBV18,CASSPETGGIGYTF,TGTGCCAGCTCACCCGAAACAGGGGGAATTGGCTACACCTTC
TRBJ1-5,NA,TRBD1,TRBV20-1,CSAQTGGNEPQHF,TGCAGTGCCCAGACAGGGGGTAATGAGCCCCAGCATTTT
TRBJ2-3,many,TRBD2,TRBV7-6,CASTSLGGLDTQYF,TGTGCCAGCACCTCCCTGGGAGGGTTGGATACGCAGTATTTT
TRBJ1-1,few,NA,TRBV7-9,CASSFYICSASGELNTEAFF,NA
TRBJ1-2,NA,TRBD1,TRBV15,CATSRDDRAYGYTF,TGTGCCACCAGCAGAGATGACAGGGCTTATGGCTACACCTTC
TRBJ1-4,NA,NA,TRBV28,CASSSGKGRREKLFF,TGTGCTAGCAGTTCAGGGAAAGGGCGGAGGGAAAAACTGTTTTTT
TRBJ2-7,NA,TRBD1,TRBV6-1,CASWGQAPYEQYF,TGTGCCAGCTGGGGACAGGCGCCCTACGAGCAGTACTTC
TRBJ2-7,many,TRBD2,TRBV29-1,CSASGGPTYEQYF,TGCAGCGCTAGCGGGGGGCCAACCTACGAGCAGTACTTC
TRBJ2-1,NA,NA,TRBV11-2,CASSATGNNEQFF,TGTGCCAGCAGCGCTACGGGGAACAATGAGCAGTTCTTC
TRBJ2-3,NA,TRBD1,TRBV7-9,CTSSYRLDRGFSDTQYF,TGTACCAGCAGCTACAGATTGGACAGGGGATTTTCAGATACGCAGTATTTT
TRBJ2-7,NA,NA,TRBV6-6,CASSYSADSYEQFF,TGTGCCAGCAGTTACTCGGCGGATTCCTACGAGCAATTCTTC
TRBJ2-3,many,NA,TRBV18,CASADRTFTDTQYF,TGTGCCAGCGCGGACAGAACCTTCACAGATACGCAGTATTTT
TRBJ1-5,many,NA,TRBV12-3/TRBV12-4,CASNIYGQYQPQHF,TGTGCCAGCAACATTTACGGACAGTACCAGCCCCAGCATTTT
TRBJ2-3,many,NA,TRBV7-9,CASSLLTVTSTDTQYF,TGTGCCAGCAGCCTGCTGACCGTGACTAGCACAGATACGCAGTATTTT
TRBJ1-3,many,NA,TRBV7-2,CASSSRVRDTIYF,TGTGCCAGCAGCAGCAGGGTTAGGGACACCATATATTTT
TRBJ2-3,many,TRBD2,TRBV20-1,CSAPVLGGNSDTQYF,TGCAGTGCCCCCGTCTTGGGGGGGAATTCAGATACGCAGTATTTT
TRBJ2-7,NA,TRBD1,TRBV6-1,CASRSPGQGAREQYF,TGTGCCAGCAGGTCACCGGGACAGGGGGCGCGTGAGCAGTACTTC
TRBJ1-4,NA,NA,TRBV28,CASSSGHSNEKLFF,TGTGCCAGCAGTTCGGGGCACAGTAATGAAAAACTGTTTTTT
TRBJ2-7,NA,TRBD1,TRBV12-3/TRBV12-4,CASSLGGQVPEQYF,TGTGCCAGCAGTTTAGGCGGACAGGTACCCGAGCAGTACTTC
TRBJ1-6,few,NA,TRBV5-8,CASSLTRHNSLLHF,TGTGCCAGCAGCTTGACCCGCCATAATTCACTCCTCCACTTT
TRBJ1-2,many,TRBD1,TRBV19,CASSDTGEHGYTF,TGTGCCAGTAGCGACACAGGGGAGCATGGCTACACCTTC
TRBJ2-3,many,NA,TRBV6-6,CASSYPEGGTDTQYF,TGTGCCAGCAGTTACCCAGAAGGGGGCACAGATACGCAGTATTTT
TRBJ1-5,NA,NA,TRBV6-1,CASTSPGTIYQPQHF,TGTGCCAGCACCTCCCCCGGGACAATTTATCAGCCCCAGCATTTT
TRBJ1-1,many,NA,TRBV28,CASSFSRIPMNTEAFF,TGTGCCAGCAGTTTTTCACGGATTCCTATGAACACTGAAGCTTTCTTT
TRBJ2-7,many,TRBD2,TRBV2,CASRTGLAAYEQYF,TGTGCCAGCAGAACGGGACTAGCGGCCTACGAGCAGTACTTC
TRBJ1-2,many,NA,TRBV29-1,CSVEDGWSYTF,TGCAGCGTTGAGGACGGGTGGAGCTACACCTTC
TRBJ2-7,many,NA,TRBV6-1,CASTTGREQYF,TGTGCCAGCACCACCGGAAGGGAGCAGTACTTC